The 19 T cell receptor beta chains in this list originate from one sample, sequenced in a study of T cell responses to AZD1222 COVID-19 vaccine. Repertoires were generated with immunoSEQ multiplex PCR, while TCRdb's copy carries only in-frame clones and drops some. The sample lists under 150,000 clones, around 89% occurring once. Sequencing was performed on peripheral blood, taken 28 days after the second AZD1222 dose. The receptors here all came from an adult who received the AZD1222 COVID-19 vaccine.

The V and J genes are TRBV19 and TRBJ1-6, with 8 bases fitting TRBD1. Germline V lookup: CDR1 LNHDA, CDR2 SQIVND (reference sequence). After removal of 5 bases from V and 10 bases from J, the junction contained 10 bases not matched to a gene. This CDR3 has 15 residues. The CDR3 DNA reads TGTGCCAGTAGTGCCGAAGACAGGGGCTTCTCACCCCTCCACTTT. As protein: CASSAEDRGFSPLHF.

The J gene is TRBJ2-3, the V gene TRBV6-6, with TRBD2 matching over 9 bases. CDR3 size: 15 residues. Germline CDR1 reads MNHNY; CDR2 reads SVGAGI (reference sequence). The V and J ends lost 2 bases and 3 bases, in that order; junction bases with no gene match: 3. CDR3 in DNA: TGTGCCAGCAGTTACCGCGGACTAGCGACAGATACGCAGTATTTT. It encodes CASSYRGLATDTQYF.

J is TRBJ2-6 and V is TRBV6-5; D is ambiguous. Between the trimmed V and J ends, which lost 6 bases and 1 base, there was a span of 1 base. The germline gives CDR1 MNHEY, CDR2 SVGAGI. This CDR3 contains 12 residues. The CDR3 bases are TGTGCCAGCAGATCTGGGGCCAACGTCCTGACTTTC. Translating it yields CASRSGANVLTF.

V is TRBV19 and J is TRBJ1-3; no clear D. The germline V and J ends were trimmed by 5 bases and 5 bases, with 7 bases remaining between them. The CDR3 has 12 amino acids. The germline V gene has CDR1 LNHDA and CDR2 SQIVND (reference sequence). The CDR3 sequence is CASSGPRNTIYF. For the CDR3, the DNA is TGTGCCAGTAGTGGGCCGCGAAACACCATATATTTT.

V and J are TRBV9 and TRBJ2-2; D call uncertain. Trimming removed 3 bases from V and 5 bases from J, with 2 bases in between. CDR1 is SGDLS and CDR2 is YYNGEE in the germline V gene. The CDR3 extends over 11 amino acids. This CDR3 is CASSGTGELFF. CDR3 bases: TGTGCCAGCAGCGGTACCGGGGAGCTGTTTTTT.

The chain couples TRBV4-3 to TRBJ1-2, with D perhaps TRBD1 (6 bases). Trimming shortened V by 0 bases and J by 5 bases, and 13 bases separated the two germline ends. Germline CDR1 is LGHNA and CDR2 is YSLEER. The length of the CDR3 is 15 residues. DNA for the CDR3: TGCGCCAGCAGCCAAGATCCAGGGGTCGGATATGGCTACACCTTC. Its translation is CASSQDPGVGYGYTF.

The chain links TRBV2 to TRBJ1-2; TRBD1 might be the D (5 bases). Germline CDR1 and CDR2: SNHLY and FYNNEI. The V gene lost 7 bases and the J gene lost 7 bases, with 19 bases spanning the gap. The CDR3 contains 14 residues. This CDR3 reads CASTVGPGDSGYTF. In nucleotides, the CDR3 is TGTGCCAGCACTGTGGGACCGGGGGATTCTGGCTACACCTTC.

The genes are TRBV10-3 and TRBJ1-6, with D unresolved. Germline assignment: CDR1 ENHRY and CDR2 SYGVKD. Trimming cost V 3 bases and J 10 bases, with 16 bases left between them. The CDR3 contains 15 residues. CDR3 bases: TGTGCCATCAGTGATAGGGTCCAGCCGGGGTCACCCCTCCACTTT. Its translation is CAISDRVQPGSPLHF.

The chain is built from TRBV6-5 and TRBJ1-1; D call uncertain. The CDR3 length is 14 residues. The germline CDR1 and CDR2 sequences are MNHEY and SVGAGI. Trimming took 2 bases from V and 0 from J, leaving 7 bases between them. In nucleotides, the CDR3 is TGTGCCAGCAGTTACGCATATTTGAACACTGAAGCTTTCTTT. Encoded protein: CASSYAYLNTEAFF.

This clone was recorded only once. The gene calls are TRBV5-4 and TRBJ2-5; 9 nucleotides agree with TRBD1. The CDR3 runs to 16 residues. The V segment lost 4 bases and the J segment 3 bases; nucleotides outside the gene matches: 10. The germline CDR1 and CDR2 sequences are SGHNT and YYREEE (reference sequence). The CDR3 region is CASSKGTGMLKETQYF. The CDR3 nucleotides read TGTGCCAGCAGCAAAGGGACAGGGATGCTGAAAGAGACCCAGTACTTC. The variable domain in full, with the rest retrieved from reference TRBV5-4 and TRBJ2-5, is ETGVTQSPTHLIKTRGQQVTLRCSSQSGHNTVSWYQQALGQGPQFIFQYYREEENGRGNFPPRFSGLQFPNYSSELNVNALELDDSALYLCASSKGTGMLKETQYFGPGTRLLVL.

This chain joins TRBV7-9 and TRBJ1-2; D not certain. The V gene's germline CDR1 is SEHNR and CDR2 FQNEAQ (reference sequence). Trimming cost V 1 base and J 3 bases, with 6 bases left between them. This CDR3 comprises 13 residues. Here the CDR3 DNA reads TGTGCCAGCAGCTTAGAGGTGGACTATGGCTACACCTTC. Its translation is CASSLEVDYGYTF. Full variable domain (outside the CDR3, taken from reference TRBV7-9 and TRBJ1-2): DTGVSQNPRHKITKRGQNVTFRCDPISEHNRLYWYRQTLGQGPEFLTYFQNEAQLEKSRLLSDRFSAERPKGSFSTLEIQRTEQGDSAMYLCASSLEVDYGYTFGSGTRLTVV.

This rearrangement joins TRBV20-1 to TRBJ1-2; D might be TRBD1 (5 bases). V dropped 3 bases and J dropped 0 bases, with 20 bases sitting between them. The CDR3 totals 17 residues. Germline lookup yields CDR1 DFQATT and CDR2 SNEGSKA (reference sequence). The CDR3, as DNA: TGCAGTGCTAGTCTTCAGGGCAGCCAAATACCTAACTATGGCTACACCTTC. It yields the protein CSASLQGSQIPNYGYTF.

V and J are TRBV6-5 and TRBJ2-1; unclear D gene. V lost 5 bases, J lost 7 bases, and 6 bases lay in between. The V gene's germline CDR1 is MNHEY and CDR2 SVGAGI. The CDR3 is made up of 11 amino acids. CDR3 nucleotides: TGTGCCAGCAGTACTATAAATGAGCAGTTCTTC. It yields the protein CASSTINEQFF.

The chain is built from TRBV18 and TRBJ1-5, with D hard to call. In germline, CDR1 is KGHSH, CDR2 LQKENI. Trimming pared 3 bases from V and 0 bases from J, leaving 3 bases between. The CDR3 covers 13 residues. CDR3 DNA sequence: TGTGCCAGCTCACCCCCTAGCAATCAGCCCCAGCATTTT. It yields the protein CASSPPSNQPQHF.

The chain employs TRBV2 and TRBJ1-1, with 10 bases lining up with TRBD1. The CDR3 is 14 amino acids. The V gene end was trimmed by 5 bases and the J gene end by 6 bases; junction bases not matched to a gene: 6. Per germline, CDR1 SNHLY and CDR2 FYNNEI. CDR3: CASSIRDRGPEAFF. CDR3 bases: TGTGCCAGCAGTATTCGGGACAGGGGACCTGAAGCTTTCTTT.

The rearrangement links TRBV13 to TRBJ2-7; D gene unclear. Trimming shortened V by 6 bases and J by 4 bases, and 10 bases separated the two germline ends. This CDR3 has 12 amino acids. In germline, CDR1 is PRHDT, CDR2 FYEKMQ (reference sequence). CDR3 protein: CASRRWGYEQYF. The DNA of the CDR3 is TGTGCCAGCAGACGTTGGGGTTACGAGCAGTACTTC.

The chain links TRBV18 to TRBJ1-5; 9 bases agree with TRBD1. The CDR3 runs 16 residues. V was clipped by 5 bases and J by 0 bases; unmatched bases: 5. Germline V CDR1 and CDR2: KGHSH, LQKENI. The CDR3 region is CASSAGQGFSNQPQHF. The CDR3 bases are TGTGCCAGCTCAGCTGGACAGGGGTTTAGCAATCAGCCCCAGCATTTT.

The chain uses TRBV6-2 or TRBV6-3 and TRBJ1-2; D is unclear. This CDR3 region has 13 residues. V was cut by 1 base and J by 8 bases, with 11 bases left in between. The germline V gene has CDR1 MNHEY and CDR2 SVGEGT. The CDR3 nucleotides read TGTGCCAGCAGTTACTTAGTCTCACGAGGCTACACCTTC. Its translation is CASSYLVSRGYTF.

The chain combines TRBV5-8 with TRBJ2-1; 10 nucleotides agree with TRBD2. Per germline, CDR1 SGHTS and CDR2 YDEGEE. V gave up 2 bases and J gave up 8 bases; unmatched junction bases: 4. The CDR3 loop spans 14 amino acids. DNA of the CDR3: TGTGCCAGCAGCTTCTCAGCGGGGGGGCATGAGCAGTTCTTC. This codes for CASSFSAGGHEQFF.